This T cell receptor beta chain is drawn from a study of shared clonotypes between healthy human individuals. Study-level results: Donor scarcity curtailed the genetic and exposure-history diversity represented herein.

Only one count was recorded for this clone. No antigen is known for it. None of the donors, who were healthy HIV-negative adults, had recently had acute infections or vaccinations. This CDR3 region has 10 residues. Germline V lookup: CDR1 DFQATT, CDR2 SNEGSKA (reference sequence). V dropped 4 bases and J dropped 8 bases, with 5 bases sitting between them. The protocol was immunoSEQ multiplex PCR, while the TCRdb copy is restricted to in-frame clones and leaves out a portion. The data hold some 1,600,000 clones, with approximately 98% observed a single time. The chain combines TRBV20-1 with TRBJ1-4; D is uncertain. Source material: naive CD4+ T cells sorted from blood. Subset: CD45RA+ positively selected. This TCR was sampled from a man aged 30 to 39 in good health. This chain's CDR3 is CSATKEKLFF. In DNA, the CDR3 is TGCAGTGCTACAAAGGAAAAACTGTTTTTT.